This TCR beta chain derives from a study of OX40 agonist ivuxolimab in advanced cancers. Study-wide context: Patients were treated with ivuxolimab, an agonistic anti-OX40 (CD134) antibody.

This clone has just one count. No antigen is known for it. V lost 11 bases and J 15 bases, leaving 11 bases between the germline ends. Germline V gene data show CDR1 as MGHDK and CDR2 as SYGVNS. The CDR3 contains 8 residues. Repertoires were generated with immunoSEQ multiplex PCR, while TCRdb's copy carries only in-frame clones and drops some. The sample has 90,000 to 95,000 clones, about 87% seen once. Findings and caveats of the study: Both blood CD4+ and CD8+ T cells showed clonal growth by week 6 at 0.1 to 3.0 mg/kg. Expanded clones tended on average to be more numerous among CD8+ T cells than CD4+. No determination was made of the antigen specificity of the expanded peripheral T cells.

The source is an adult with an advanced solid tumor such as melanoma, head and neck, liver or kidney cancer. The sequencing used CD4+ or CD8+ T cells sorted from blood, collected in a trial of the OX40 agonist ivuxolimab. The genes are TRBV25-1 and TRBJ2-1; D gene unclear. In DNA form, the CDR3 reads TGTGCCGCCCTGTCTCCGTTCTTC. Its translation is CAALSPFF. Supplemented by reference TRBV25-1 and TRBJ2-1, the full variable domain reads EADIYQTPRYLVIGTGKKITLECSQTMGHDKMYWYQQDPGMELHLIHYSYGVNSTEKGDLSSESTVSRIRTEHFPLTLESARPSHTSQYLCAALSPFFGPGTRLTVL.